This entry lists 32 T cell receptor beta chains sequenced from one sample in a study of T cells in Graves' hyperthyroidism and ophthalmopathy. Amplified regions were TCR beta CDR3 sequences from RNA transcripts. The HTBI primer set was used in a first-round RT-PCR of the TCR CDR3. TCRdb re-analysed the multiplex PCR reads in MiXCR, keeping a single row per CDR3 protein. The sample holds over 400,000 distinct CDR3 sequences; roughly 15% are singletons and the top ten take under 15%. Sequenced input: blood. Source of these receptors: a man aged 18 to 29 with Graves' ophthalmopathy.

This clonotype has more than one count but fewer than ten. The rearrangement uses TRBV7-9 and TRBJ2-1, with D hard to call. Germline-derived CDR1 and CDR2 are SEHNR and FQNEAQ (reference sequence). The CDR3 length is 14 residues. The germline V and J ends were trimmed by 3 bases and 7 bases, with 13 bases remaining between them. CDR3 amino acids: CASSFVGKGNEQFF. In DNA, the CDR3 is TGTGCCAGCAGCTTTGTTGGTAAAGGGAATGAGCAGTTCTTC.

This clonotype was picked up a small number of times. The chain has TRBV9 and TRBJ2-7, with 9 bases fitting TRBD2. Looked up from germline, CDR1 is SGDLS and CDR2 is YYNGEE. V shed 0 bases and J 7 bases; nucleotides not matched to a gene: 8. The CDR3 has 15 residues. CDR3 sequence: CASSVDGGRAREQYF. The CDR3 coding sequence is TGTGCCAGCAGCGTAGATGGCGGGAGGGCCCGGGAGCAGTACTTC.

A remark on this clonotype: A much bigger clone sits one base away, suggesting this may be a read error. This is likely a read error, given that the CDR3 carries no conserved phenylalanine or tryptophan at its end. The chain links TRBV20-1 to TRBJ2-2, with D maybe TRBD1 (6 bases). The V end was cut by 3 bases, the J end by 1 base, with 12 bases between. Per the germline V gene, CDR1 is DFQATT and CDR2 is SNEGSKA (reference sequence). This CDR3 comprises 15 residues. The CDR3 spells CSASGGTLNTGELFS. The DNA for the CDR3 is TGCAGTGCTAGTGGGGGCACTCTGAACACCGGGGAGCTGTTTTCT.

At least ten counts were recorded for this clonotype. The chain couples TRBV6-1 to TRBJ2-1, with 9 nucleotides matching TRBD1. This CDR3 has 14 amino acids. Trimming cost V 8 bases and J 6 bases; bases outside gene matches: 8. Germline V gene lookup returns CDR1 MNHNS and CDR2 SASEGT. As DNA, the CDR3 is TGTGCCAGCCGTGGACAGGGGTCGGTCAATGAGCAGTTCTTC. Translated: CASRGQGSVNEQFF.

This clonotype appeared many times. This rearrangement joins TRBV27 to TRBJ2-5, with 8 bases aligning to TRBD1. The CDR3 has 14 residues. Germline CDR1 MNHEY, CDR2 SMNVEV (reference sequence). With 6 bases clipped from V and 5 bases from J, the junction kept 8 bases outside the gene matches. CDR3 loop: CASSFRTGWETQYF. CDR3 DNA sequence: TGTGCCAGCAGCTTTAGGACAGGGTGGGAGACCCAGTACTTC.

In its sample, this clonotype was seen many times. The chain employs TRBV6-1 and TRBJ2-4; D ambiguous. This CDR3 spans 14 amino acids. CDR1 and CDR2 (germline): MNHNS, SASEGT. Between the trimmed V and J ends, which lost 5 bases and 0 bases, there was a span of 8 bases. The chain's CDR3 is CASSQELAKNIQYF. CDR3 bases: TGTGCCAGCAGTCAAGAGCTAGCCAAAAACATTCAGTACTTC.

CDR3 residues: CASSITGTGGAYGYTF. The CDR3 coding sequence is TGTGCCAGCAGTATAACCGGGACAGGGGGCGCGTATGGCTACACCTTC. The V call is TRBV12-3 or TRBV12-4, the J call TRBJ1-2, with 12 bases matching TRBD1. J lost 5 bases, V lost 5 bases, and 9 bases had no gene match. CDR3 length: 16 amino acids.

To note about this clonotype: It may be a read error: a sequence one base away is much more abundant. This rearrangement joins TRBV20-1 to TRBJ2-3; 7 nucleotides match TRBD2. Per germline, CDR1 DFQATT and CDR2 SNEGSKA (reference sequence). Trimming removed 6 bases from V and 4 bases from J; junction bases left unmatched: 10. This CDR3 comprises 14 residues. The CDR3 coding sequence is TGCAGTGCCCCACTGGGAGGGCGCGCAGATACGCAGTATTTT. Translated, it gives CSAPLGGRADTQYF.

Many counts were recorded for this clonotype. The V gene is TRBV7-6, the J gene TRBJ1-1; the D gene is possibly TRBD1 (5 bases). The CDR3 runs 13 residues. Germline V gene data show CDR1 as SGHVS and CDR2 as FNYEAQ. The V end lost 0 bases, the J end lost 10 bases, and 12 bases lay between the germline ends. The CDR3 sequence: CASSLAGARGAFF. The CDR3 DNA sequence: TGTGCCAGCAGCTTAGCTGGGGCCCGCGGAGCTTTCTTT. The full variable domain, completed using reference TRBV7-6 and TRBJ1-1, is GAGVSQSPRYKVTKRGQDVALRCDPISGHVSLYWYRQALGQGPEFLTYFNYEAQQDKSGLPNDRFSAERPEGSISTLTIQRTEQRDSAMYRCASSLAGARGAFFGQGTRLTVV.

To note about this clonotype: Just one base apart from a much larger clone, this may be a read error. The chain couples TRBV3-1 to TRBJ2-1; D may correspond to TRBD1 or TRBD2 (5 bases each). The CDR3 runs to 16 residues. Germline assignment: CDR1 LGHDT and CDR2 YNNKEL (reference sequence). CDR3 protein: CASSQDVGGLYSEQFF. For the CDR3, the DNA is TGTGCCAGCAGCCAAGATGTTGGGGGTCTTTACAGTGAGCAGTTCTTC.

The chain carries TRBV9 and TRBJ2-7; D tentatively fits TRBD1 or TRBD2 (5 bases each). V lost 3 bases to trimming and J lost 5 bases, with 12 bases between them. Per the germline V gene, CDR1 is SGDLS and CDR2 is YYNGEE. The CDR3 length is 13 residues. The CDR3 loop reads CASSAPQGDEQYF. CDR3 nucleotide sequence: TGTGCCAGCAGCGCCCCTCAGGGAGACGAGCAGTACTTC.

This chain connects TRBV19 to TRBJ2-7; 9 bases are a match to TRBD2. Germline CDR1 and CDR2: LNHDA and SQIVND (reference sequence). This CDR3 contains 14 residues. V trimming: 3 bases; J trimming: 6 bases; junction bases outside the gene matches: 6. The CDR3 nucleotides are TGTGCCAGTAGTATGGCTAGCGGGATTGTCGAGCAGTACTTC. Its protein product is CASSMASGIVEQYF.

This clonotype was recorded at least ten times. The V gene is TRBV7-2, the J gene TRBJ2-2; TRBD2 matches at 10 bases. V lost 0 bases and J lost 5; bases outside the gene matches: 3. This CDR3 comprises 16 residues. Germline CDR1 and CDR2: SGHTA and FQGNSA. The CDR3 sequence is CASSLATSGVTGELFF. Here the CDR3 DNA reads TGTGCCAGCAGCTTAGCAACTAGCGGGGTTACCGGGGAGCTGTTTTTT.

The chain couples TRBV9 to TRBJ2-5, with D uncertain. CDR1 and CDR2 from the germline V gene are SGDLS and YYNGEE. V gave up 0 bases and J gave up 4 bases, with 13 bases separating them. This CDR3 has 15 amino acids. CDR3 nucleotide sequence: TGTGCCAGCAGCGTAGTAGGTGGGCAGACAGAGACCCAGTACTTC. This encodes CASSVVGGQTETQYF.

The table lists this clonotype with many counts. The gene calls are TRBV2 and TRBJ2-7; no clear D. The ends were cut back, 3 bases at V and 7 bases at J, with 13 bases in the middle. The CDR3 consists of 13 residues. The germline V gene has CDR1 SNHLY and CDR2 FYNNEI. The CDR3 coding sequence is TGTGCCAGCAGTGACATTTGGCTCCGGGAGCAGTACTTC. Its protein product is CASSDIWLREQYF.

Comments on this clonotype: A much larger clone differs by one base, so this may be a read error. V and J are TRBV7-2 and TRBJ2-7; 10 bases line up with TRBD2. The closer fit of TRBJ2-1 to the DNA end suggests the J call may be wrong. Germline values: CDR1 SGHTA, CDR2 FQGNSA. This CDR3 has 15 amino acids. The CDR3 spells CASRLLAGSSYEQFF. The CDR3 region has the DNA TGTGCCAGCAGGCTACTAGCGGGGAGCTCCTACGAGCAGTTCTTC.

This clonotype was recorded at least ten times. This chain uses TRBV27 with TRBJ2-7; a possible D gene is TRBD2 (6 bases). CDR3 length: 17 amino acids. Germline-derived CDR1 and CDR2 are MNHEY and SMNVEV (reference sequence). The V end lost 0 bases, the J end lost 0 bases, and 15 bases lay between the germline ends. This CDR3 is CASSLSWERAFSYEQYF. The DNA of the CDR3 is TGTGCCAGCAGTTTATCTTGGGAGCGGGCGTTCTCCTACGAGCAGTACTTC.

This clonotype appeared many times. V usage is TRBV12-3 or TRBV12-4 and J usage is TRBJ2-3; no reliable D call. Between the trimmed V and J ends, which lost 6 bases and 0 bases, there was a span of 10 bases. The CDR3 runs 14 residues. The CDR3 bases are TGTGCCAGCAGCTCTAGTTTTAGCACAGATACGCAGTATTTT. Protein: CASSSSFSTDTQYF.

V gene TRBV4-1 combines with J gene TRBJ2-1; 7 nucleotides line up with TRBD2. The CDR3 spans 16 residues. Unmatched junction bases numbered 9, after V lost 1 base and J lost 6 bases. The germline V gene encodes CDR1 MGHRA and CDR2 YSYEKL. Here the CDR3 DNA reads TGCGCCAGCAGCCAAGGGAGGCGGGGAGGGCCCAATGAGCAGTTCTTC. Translated, it gives CASSQGRRGGPNEQFF.

This clonotype was recorded many times. The chain recombines TRBV10-3 with TRBJ2-1; TRBD2 matches 15 bases. CDR3 size: 14 residues. Germline assignment: CDR1 ENHRY and CDR2 SYGVKD. J gave up 7 bases and V 11 bases, and 6 bases lay outside the gene matches. Here the CDR3 reads CAAQGLAGGNEQFF. The CDR3, as DNA: TGTGCCGCCCAAGGACTAGCGGGAGGGAATGAGCAGTTCTTC.

This clonotype was seen many times. This chain uses TRBV7-2 with TRBJ1-2; a weak D match, TRBD1 (6 bases). V was cut by 4 bases and J by 6 bases, with 9 bases left in between. The CDR3 runs 12 residues. CDR1 is SGHTA, CDR2 FQGNSA, per germline. DNA of the CDR3: TGTGCCAGCAGCTCTCAGGGGAATGGCTACACCTTC. It codes for CASSSQGNGYTF. Using reference TRBV7-2 and TRBJ1-2 for the parts outside the CDR3, the full variable domain is GAGVSQSPSNKVTEKGKDVELRCDPISGHTALYWYRQSLGQGLEFLIYFQGNSAPDKSGLPSDRFSAERTGGSVSTLTIQRTQQEDSAVYLCASSSQGNGYTFGSGTRLTVV.

This clonotype was picked up many times. The chain couples TRBV2 to TRBJ2-1; the D is unclear. Trimming took off 6 bases at V and 0 bases at J, with 12 bases between the two ends. Germline-derived CDR1 and CDR2 are SNHLY and FYNNEI. The length of the CDR3 is 15 residues. The CDR3 DNA reads as TGTGCCAGCAGGATCGGCGCGAGCTCCTACAATGAGCAGTTCTTC. Its protein product is CASRIGASSYNEQFF.

This clonotype was picked up many times. The chain recombines TRBV7-2 with TRBJ1-3; perhaps TRBD1 as D (5 bases). Trimming removed 2 bases from V and 1 base from J, with 9 bases in between. Germline V gene data show CDR1 as SGHTA and CDR2 as FQGNSA. The CDR3 extends over 15 amino acids. Here the CDR3 reads CASSLQTASGNTIYF. The CDR3 DNA sequence: TGTGCCAGCAGCTTACAGACAGCTTCTGGAAACACCATATATTTT.

This clonotype has at least ten counts. This sequence joins TRBV13 and TRBJ2-3, with TRBD2 matching 10 bases. The CDR3 is 15 residues long. The V gene end was trimmed by 4 bases and the J gene end by 6 bases; junction bases not matched to a gene: 7. Germline V lookup: CDR1 PRHDT, CDR2 FYEKMQ (reference sequence). This CDR3 is CASSSSGRAGDTQYF. The DNA of the CDR3 is TGTGCCAGCAGCTCCAGCGGGAGGGCCGGGGATACGCAGTATTTT.

This clonotype was counted many times. This chain links TRBV6-1 with TRBJ1-1, with a weak D call TRBD1 (5 bases). This CDR3 contains 15 residues. V was cut by 0 bases and J by 4 bases, with 12 bases left in between. Germline V gene data show CDR1 as MNHNS and CDR2 as SASEGT. This CDR3 is CASSEAEVGGTEAFF. The CDR3 nucleotides read TGTGCCAGCAGTGAAGCTGAGGTTGGGGGCACTGAAGCTTTCTTT.

The table lists this clonotype with many counts. The V gene is TRBV3-1, the J gene TRBJ2-1; the D gene is possibly TRBD2 (5 bases). V was cut by 2 bases and J by 9 bases, with 11 bases left in between. The CDR3 extends over 13 amino acids. Germline V gene lookup returns CDR1 LGHDT and CDR2 YNNKEL (reference sequence). The CDR3 loop is CASSQQRVGEQFF. The CDR3 DNA reads TGTGCCAGCAGCCAACAGAGGGTAGGTGAGCAGTTCTTC.

This clonotype showed up many times. V and J are TRBV30 and TRBJ1-1, with D unclear. The CDR3 length is 12 residues. The V and J ends lost 4 bases and 4 bases respectively, with 10 bases between them. Germline V gene sequence: CDR1 GTSNPN, CDR2 SVGIG (reference sequence). CDR3 DNA: TGTGCCTGGACCGGAACGTTCACTGAAGCTTTCTTT. Translated: CAWTGTFTEAFF.

Many counts were recorded for this clonotype. The chain links TRBV7-8 to TRBJ2-3, with TRBD2 as a possible D gene (5 bases). CDR3 length: 16 amino acids. V was shortened by 7 bases and J by 9 bases, with 26 bases between the two germline ends. Germline V gene sequence: CDR1 SGHVS, CDR2 FQNEAQ. This CDR3 reads CASTEPRGTVQTTQYF. In DNA form, the CDR3 reads TGTGCCAGCACCGAACCCCGGGGTACCGTGCAGACGACGCAGTATTTT.

This clonotype was observed a few times. A much larger clone differs by one base, so this may be a read error. The chain uses TRBV7-2 and TRBJ1-1; D remains unclear. The CDR3 runs to 14 residues. Germline CDR1 SGHTA, CDR2 FQGNSA. CDR3 nucleotides: TGTGCCAGCAGCTTAGTCCCCAGTGACACTGGAGCTTTCTTT. This gives the protein CASSLVPSDTGAFF.

This clonotype has at least ten counts. The chain has TRBV20-1 and TRBJ2-1, with D possibly being TRBD1 (6 bases). Germline V gene data show CDR1 as DFQATT and CDR2 as SNEGSKA (reference sequence). This CDR3 has 14 residues. The V end lost 1 base, the J end lost 5 bases, and 12 bases lay between the germline ends. Here the CDR3 DNA reads TGCAGTGCTAGAGTGGGTAGACAGGACAATGAGCAGTTCTTC. Translating gives CSARVGRQDNEQFF.

This clonotype was seen a handful of times. The chain employs TRBV20-1 and TRBJ1-2, with 7 bases fitting TRBD1. V was clipped by 0 bases and J by 4 bases; unmatched bases: 5. Germline assignment: CDR1 DFQATT and CDR2 SNEGSKA (reference sequence). The CDR3 sequence is 14 residues long. Here the CDR3 DNA reads TGCAGTGCTAGAGATGAACAGGGGATCTATGGCTACACCTTC. Its protein product is CSARDEQGIYGYTF.

This clonotype was counted at least ten times. This chain connects TRBV20-1 to TRBJ2-5; D might be TRBD2 (6 bases). Germline V lookup: CDR1 DFQATT, CDR2 SNEGSKA (reference sequence). This CDR3 contains 14 residues. Trimming left V 3 bases short and J 2 bases short, with 13 bases between. The CDR3 loop reads CSASPRDLQETQYF. Here the CDR3 DNA reads TGCAGTGCTAGTCCGCGGGACTTACAAGAGACCCAGTACTTC.